One and the same sample provided the 19 T cell receptor beta chains below, sequenced in a study of PD-L1 blockade in urothelial cancer. Assay: immunoSEQ multiplex PCR; the TCRdb copy retains only in-frame clones and omits some. The table has under 130,000 clones, 70% to 85% seen once. The sample consisted of PBMCs, taken around atezolizumab (anti-PD-L1) treatment. These receptors came from a middle-aged man with urothelial cancer.

The gene calls are TRBV28 and TRBJ2-7; 8 bases match TRBD2. In germline, CDR1 is MDHEN, CDR2 SYDVKM. The trim removed 4 bases at V and 5 bases at J, leaving 13 bases unmatched. This CDR3 is built from 16 residues. DNA of the CDR3: TGTGCCAGCAGTTACATCGGGGGAGCGGGAGTCCACGAGCAGTACTTC. Translation gives CASSYIGGAGVHEQYF.

In this sample, this clone turned up a few times. The chain employs TRBV7-2 and TRBJ2-3, with 7 nucleotides matching TRBD2. CDR1 is SGHTA, CDR2 FQGNSA, per germline. This CDR3 has 16 amino acids. Trimming at V came to 5 bases and at J to 5 bases, leaving 13 bases not matched to a gene. The CDR3 nucleotides read TGTGCCAGCAGCCAGAGACCGGCAGGCGGGGGAGATACGCAGTATTTT. Translated, it gives CASSQRPAGGGDTQYF.

This chain connects TRBV10-3 to TRBJ1-6; possible D gene TRBD1, 5 bases. Deletions cut 3 bases from V and 0 bases from J, with 12 bases between. The CDR3 spans 17 residues. Germline V gene sequence: CDR1 ENHRY, CDR2 SYGVKD. CDR3 region: CAISDRTLSSYNSPLHF. The CDR3 DNA follows: TGTGCCATCAGTGATAGGACACTTAGCTCCTATAATTCACCCCTCCACTTT.

There are a few counts of this clone. This rearrangement joins TRBV7-9 to TRBJ2-4; 7 bases are a match to TRBD2. The CDR3 is 18 residues long. After removal of 5 bases from V and 2 bases from J, the junction contained 15 bases not matched to a gene. Germline CDR1 SEHNR, CDR2 FQNEAQ (reference sequence). The CDR3, as DNA: TGTGCCAGCAGCCAGGCGGGAGCGGGGCTACGGTCCAAAAACATTCAGTACTTC. Translation: CASSQAGAGLRSKNIQYF.

The V and J genes are TRBV28 and TRBJ1-1, with 9 positions matching TRBD1. V dropped 4 bases and J dropped 0; count of bases not matched to a gene: 12. The germline V gene has CDR1 MDHEN and CDR2 SYDVKM. The CDR3 spans 18 residues. The CDR3 nucleotides read TGTGCCAGCAGTTCCCTGGGACAGGGAGTTCTGATGAACACTGAAGCTTTCTTT. Encoded protein: CASSSLGQGVLMNTEAFF.

This sequence joins TRBV4-1 and TRBJ1-1; TRBD1 might be the D (5 bases). The CDR3 totals 17 residues. Germline V gene sequence: CDR1 MGHRA, CDR2 YSYEKL. The V gene lost 4 bases and the J gene lost 0 bases, with 18 bases spanning the gap. The CDR3 bases are TGCGCCAGCAGCCGTGCGGGGCTCTCTCTTATGAACACTGAAGCTTTCTTT. It specifies CASSRAGLSLMNTEAFF.

V gene TRBV7-6 combines with J gene TRBJ1-4, with 7 bases matching TRBD1. The CDR3 extends over 15 amino acids. Trimming removed 1 base from V and 8 bases from J; junction bases left unmatched: 7. CDR1 and CDR2 (germline): SGHVS, FNYEAQ. DNA of the CDR3: TGTGCCAGCAGCTTAGGGACAGGTCTTCGAGAAAAACTGTTTTTT. Protein product: CASSLGTGLREKLFF.

This chain uses TRBV11-1 with TRBJ2-3, with D unresolved. CDR1 is SGHAT, CDR2 FQDESV, per germline (reference sequence). The V end lost 4 bases, the J end lost 2 bases, and 10 bases lay between the germline ends. The CDR3 is 14 residues long. This chain's CDR3 is CASSSWPPTDTQYF. The CDR3 nucleotides read TGTGCCAGCAGCTCCTGGCCCCCCACAGATACGCAGTATTTT.

The V call is TRBV14, the J call TRBJ1-5, with D perhaps matching TRBD1 (6 bases). V was shortened by 3 bases and J by 9 bases, with 12 bases between the two germline ends. Germline V CDR1 and CDR2: SGHDN, FVKESK. The length of the CDR3 is 13 residues. The CDR3 nucleotides read TGTGCCAGCAGCCAGACAGGTACCGGGCCCCAGCATTTT. This translates into CASSQTGTGPQHF.

This clone turned up a few times. The genes are TRBV10-3 and TRBJ1-6; 8 bases are shared with TRBD1. CDR3 length: 14 amino acids. The ends lost 6 bases at V and 7 bases at J; junction bases unmatched: 5. Germline lookup yields CDR1 ENHRY and CDR2 SYGVKD. The CDR3 region has the DNA TGTGCCATCAGGACAGGGGCTGAAAATTCACCCCTCCACTTT. Translating gives CAIRTGAENSPLHF.

This clone was observed a few times. The chain uses TRBV7-2 and TRBJ2-2; D gene ambiguous. V was clipped by 4 bases and J by 0 bases, with 9 bases between them. Germline V gives CDR1 SGHTA, CDR2 FQGNSA. This CDR3 is 15 amino acids long. The CDR3: CASSSGATNTGELFF. The CDR3 DNA reads as TGTGCCAGCAGCTCGGGTGCGACGAACACCGGGGAGCTGTTTTTT.

The rearrangement joins TRBV2 to TRBJ2-5; D may be TRBD2 (5 bases). The CDR3 consists of 12 residues. CDR1 is SNHLY, CDR2 FYNNEI, per germline. V dropped 8 bases and J dropped 4 bases, with 11 bases sitting between them. CDR3 in amino acids: CASGRSGETQYF. The CDR3 coding sequence is TGTGCCAGCGGGAGATCGGGAGAGACCCAGTACTTC.

The chain links TRBV11-2 to TRBJ2-3; D is perhaps TRBD2 (6 bases). Trimming pared 1 base from V and 0 bases from J, leaving 8 bases between. This CDR3 has 15 amino acids. From germline, CDR1 is SGHAT and CDR2 FQNNGV. The CDR3 coding sequence is TGTGCCAGCAGCTTAGTGGCGGGAAGCACAGATACGCAGTATTTT. It translates to CASSLVAGSTDTQYF.

The chain links TRBV28 to TRBJ1-1; TRBD1 matches 7 bases. CDR1 MDHEN and CDR2 SYDVKM come from the germline V gene. The CDR3 runs to 14 residues. The V segment lost 6 bases and the J segment 1 base; nucleotides outside the gene matches: 5. CDR3 nucleotide sequence: TGTGCCAGCAGGGACAGGCTTCCGAACACTGAAGCTTTCTTT. It yields the protein CASRDRLPNTEAFF.

The chain carries TRBV5-4 and TRBJ2-7; 11 nucleotides line up with TRBD1. The J segment lost 4 bases and the V segment lost 5 bases, leaving 11 bases of the junction unmatched. This CDR3 region has 16 residues. The germline CDR1 and CDR2 sequences are SGHNT and YYREEE (reference sequence). CDR3 bases: TGTGCCAGCAGGCGGTTGGAGGACAGGGGGCTATACGAGCAGTACTTC. Protein product: CASRRLEDRGLYEQYF.

This clone was seen once. V usage is TRBV6-4 and J usage is TRBJ1-2; 9 bases fit TRBD1. Trimming removed 6 bases from V and 7 bases from J; junction bases left unmatched: 9. CDR3 size: 14 residues. Germline V gives CDR1 MRHNA, CDR2 SNTAGT. The chain's CDR3 is CASRTTGGLGGYTF. CDR3 bases: TGTGCCAGCAGAACGACAGGGGGTCTAGGTGGCTACACCTTC.

This rearrangement joins TRBV19 to TRBJ2-7; 7 bases line up with TRBD2. The CDR3 runs 15 residues. The V segment lost 5 bases and the J segment 1 base; nucleotides outside the gene matches: 8. The V gene's germline CDR1 is LNHDA and CDR2 SQIVND (reference sequence). CDR3 loop: CASSSRLAASYEQYF. In DNA, the CDR3 is TGTGCCAGTAGTTCCCGCCTAGCGGCATCCTACGAGCAGTACTTC.

The chain joins TRBV28 to TRBJ1-2, with unresolved D. The CDR3 has 11 residues. Germline CDR1 and CDR2: MDHEN and SYDVKM. V was pared by 3 bases and J by 9 bases, with 8 bases between. CDR3 loop: CASSFGERYTF. Written as DNA, the CDR3 is TGTGCCAGCAGTTTTGGAGAGCGCTACACCTTC.

V is TRBV5-1 and J is TRBJ2-5; 8 nucleotides align to TRBD1. Per the germline V gene, CDR1 is SGHRS and CDR2 is YFSETQ. The trim removed 0 bases at V and 3 bases at J, leaving 4 bases unmatched. The CDR3 consists of 15 residues. CDR3 sequence reads: CASSLERTGKETQYF. In nucleotides, the CDR3 is TGCGCCAGCAGCTTGGAGAGGACAGGGAAAGAGACCCAGTACTTC. Drawing the rest from reference TRBV5-1 and TRBJ2-5, the complete variable domain is KAGVTQTPRYLIKTRGQQVTLSCSPISGHRSVSWYQQTPGQGLQFLFEYFSETQRNKGNFPGRFSGRQFSNSRSEMNVSTLELGDSALYLCASSLERTGKETQYFGPGTRLLVL.